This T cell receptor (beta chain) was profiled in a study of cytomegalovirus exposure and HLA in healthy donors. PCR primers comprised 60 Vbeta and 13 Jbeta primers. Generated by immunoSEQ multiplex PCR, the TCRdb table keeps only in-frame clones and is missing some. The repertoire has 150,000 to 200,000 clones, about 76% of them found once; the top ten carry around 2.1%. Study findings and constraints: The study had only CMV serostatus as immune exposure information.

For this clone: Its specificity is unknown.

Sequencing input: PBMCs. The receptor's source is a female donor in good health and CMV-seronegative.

Here the CDR3 DNA reads TGCGCCAGCAGCTTGGCGGACAGGCTTTACGAGCAGTACTTC. It specifies CASSLADRLYEQYF. The rearrangement links TRBV5-1 to TRBJ2-7; 7 nucleotides line up with TRBD1. The ends lost 0 bases at V and 4 bases at J; junction bases unmatched: 4. Looked up from germline, CDR1 is SGHRS and CDR2 is YFSETQ. The CDR3 consists of 14 residues. The whole variable domain, remainder taken from reference TRBV5-1 and TRBJ2-7, is KAGVTQTPRYLIKTRGQQVTLSCSPISGHRSVSWYQQTPGQGLQFLFEYFSETQRNKGNFPGRFSGRQFSNSRSEMNVSTLELGDSALYLCASSLADRLYEQYFGPGTRLTVT.